Below, 16 T cell receptor beta chains from the same sample are listed, as sequenced in a study of T cell responses to AZD1222 COVID-19 vaccine. Produced via immunoSEQ multiplex PCR; TCRdb's table is partial and in-frame only. The repertoire consists of 110,000 to 150,000 clones, with 90% occurring once and the leading ten covering about 3%. Material: peripheral blood, obtained on day 0 of AZD1222 vaccination. The receptor set was obtained from an adult in good health.

The rearrangement joins TRBV20-1 to TRBJ1-1; no reliable D call. Germline V gene sequence: CDR1 DFQATT, CDR2 SNEGSKA (reference sequence). The CDR3 consists of 11 residues. V gave up 7 bases and J gave up 0 bases, with 6 bases separating them. For the CDR3, the DNA is TGCAGTGGTAATCTGAACACTGAAGCTTTCTTT. Protein: CSGNLNTEAFF.

This clone was counted a single time. The chain links TRBV19 to TRBJ2-1; 12 bases map to TRBD2. Trimming removed 8 bases from V and 8 bases from J; junction bases left unmatched: 10. Per the germline V gene, CDR1 is LNHDA and CDR2 is SQIVND (reference sequence). CDR3 length: 15 amino acids. CDR3 in amino acids: CASQTSGSFGHEQFF. The CDR3, as DNA: TGTGCCAGTCAGACTAGCGGGAGTTTTGGCCATGAGCAGTTCTTC.

V and J are TRBV24-1 and TRBJ1-2, with D unresolved. Germline assignment: CDR1 KGHDR and CDR2 SFDVKD. The length of the CDR3 is 15 residues. Trimming removed 4 bases at V and 4 bases at J, with 15 bases between. CDR3 nucleotides: TGTGCCACCAGTGAGGCCGGGTCTCAGAGCTATGGCTACACCTTC. Protein product: CATSEAGSQSYGYTF.

This chain joins TRBV25-1 and TRBJ1-4; a possible D gene is TRBD1 (5 bases). V was clipped by 0 bases and J by 6 bases, with 14 bases between them. The CDR3 sequence is 16 residues long. Germline V lookup: CDR1 MGHDK, CDR2 SYGVNS. The CDR3 nucleotides read TGTGCCAGCAGTGAATATAGAGGGCGGGGGGATGAAAAACTGTTTTTT. Its translation: CASSEYRGRGDEKLFF.

The genes are TRBV5-1 and TRBJ2-7; D unresolved. V shed 0 bases and J shed 7 bases, with 8 bases lying between them. Germline V gene lookup returns CDR1 SGHRS and CDR2 YFSETQ. This CDR3 comprises 12 residues. The CDR3 sequence: CASSLDLQEQYF. As DNA, the CDR3 is TGCGCCAGCAGCTTGGATCTTCAAGAGCAGTACTTC.

The chain is built from TRBV5-1 and TRBJ2-7; the D gene is possibly TRBD2 (6 bases). With 5 bases removed from V and 0 bases from J, the gap between germline ends came to 15 bases. This CDR3 contains 15 residues. The V gene's germline CDR1 is SGHRS and CDR2 YFSETQ. The CDR3 DNA is TGCGCCAGCAGTCCCCTAGCGTCTAGCTCCTACGAGCAGTACTTC. It encodes CASSPLASSSYEQYF.

The chain couples TRBV7-2 to TRBJ2-2, with 7 nucleotides matching TRBD1. Germline CDR1 reads SGHTA; CDR2 reads FQGNSA. This CDR3 is 17 amino acids long. The V and J ends lost 5 bases and 4 bases, in that order; junction bases with no gene match: 13. The DNA of the CDR3 is TGTGCCAGCAGCCCAGAGGGGGACAGATTTTTCACCGGGGAGCTGTTTTTT. As protein: CASSPEGDRFFTGELFF.

The gene calls are TRBV4-2 and TRBJ1-2, with TRBD1 matching 10 bases. This CDR3 is built from 16 residues. Germline CDR1 reads LGHNA; CDR2 reads YNFKEQ. With V trimmed by 3 bases and J by 0 bases, 4 bases remained unmatched. CDR3: CASSHTGTGANYGYTF. The CDR3 DNA sequence: TGTGCCAGCAGCCACACCGGGACAGGGGCTAACTATGGCTACACCTTC.

This rearrangement joins TRBV9 to TRBJ1-3, with 7 bases aligning to TRBD1. V dropped 1 base and J dropped 0; count of bases not matched to a gene: 4. Per germline, CDR1 SGDLS and CDR2 YYNGEE. There are 16 residues in the CDR3. The DNA for the CDR3 is TGTGCCAGCAGCGTACAGGGGGGGACCTCTGGAAACACCATATATTTT. The encoded protein is CASSVQGGTSGNTIYF. Based on the CDR3 plus reference TRBV9 and TRBJ1-3, the full variable domain is DSGVTQTPKHLITATGQRVTLRCSPRSGDLSVYWYQQSLDQGLQFLIQYYNGEERAKGNILERFSAQQFPDLHSELNLSSLELGDSALYFCASSVQGGTSGNTIYFGEGSWLTVV.

The chain carries TRBV19 and TRBJ1-1; 7 nucleotides align to TRBD1. The V gene end was trimmed by 1 base and the J gene end by 5 bases; junction bases not matched to a gene: 7. In germline, CDR1 is LNHDA, CDR2 SQIVND (reference sequence). This CDR3 comprises 15 residues. The CDR3 reads CASSIVLGTATEAFF. CDR3 DNA sequence: TGTGCCAGTAGTATAGTACTCGGGACAGCAACTGAAGCTTTCTTT. The whole variable domain, remainder taken from reference TRBV19 and TRBJ1-1, is DGGITQSPKYLFRKEGQNVTLSCEQNLNHDAMYWYRQDPGQGLRLIYYSQIVNDFQKGDIAEGYSVSREKKESFPLTVTSAQKNPTAFYLCASSIVLGTATEAFFGQGTRLTVV.

The chain combines TRBV4-2 with TRBJ2-3; 10 bases agree with TRBD2. Germline CDR1 is LGHNA and CDR2 is YNFKEQ. CDR3 length: 17 residues. Trimming removed 4 bases from V and 4 bases from J; junction bases left unmatched: 11. The CDR3: CASSPGRLAGGSDTQYF. Written as DNA, the CDR3 is TGTGCCAGCAGCCCGGGCCGGTTAGCGGGAGGATCAGATACGCAGTATTTT.

The chain has TRBV19 and TRBJ1-5; D is unresolved. Trimming took off 6 bases at V and 3 bases at J, with 9 bases between the two ends. The CDR3 runs 13 residues. CDR1 is LNHDA, CDR2 SQIVND, per germline (reference sequence). CDR3: CASSGRNNQPQHF. The CDR3 DNA reads as TGTGCCAGTAGCGGCCGAAACAATCAGCCCCAGCATTTT.

The chain carries TRBV9 and TRBJ1-2; D not resolved. V shed 4 bases and J shed 2 bases, with 9 bases lying between them. The CDR3 totals 13 residues. The germline V gene encodes CDR1 SGDLS and CDR2 YYNGEE. The CDR3: CASSPVTNYGYTF. CDR3 DNA sequence: TGTGCCAGCAGCCCAGTCACGAACTATGGCTACACCTTC. Looking up the rest from reference TRBV9 and TRBJ1-2 gives the full variable domain: DSGVTQTPKHLITATGQRVTLRCSPRSGDLSVYWYQQSLDQGLQFLIQYYNGEERAKGNILERFSAQQFPDLHSELNLSSLELGDSALYFCASSPVTNYGYTFGSGTRLTVV.

The rearrangement joins TRBV7-9 to TRBJ2-7; 9 nucleotides agree with TRBD2. This CDR3 is built from 17 residues. Looked up from germline, CDR1 is SEHNR and CDR2 is FQNEAQ (reference sequence). V dropped 1 base and J dropped 5; count of bases not matched to a gene: 12. Here the CDR3 reads CASSLVLAGLRGNEQYF. The DNA for the CDR3 is TGTGCCAGCAGCTTAGTCCTAGCGGGACTCCGAGGGAACGAGCAGTACTTC.

The chain recombines TRBV29-1 with TRBJ1-4, with 7 nucleotides matching TRBD1. The CDR3 runs to 11 residues. Per germline, CDR1 SQVTM and CDR2 ANQGSEA. The CDR3 DNA sequence: TGCACCGGGACAGTTAATGAAAAACTGTTTTTT. Amino acid sequence: CTGTVNEKLFF.

V gene TRBV5-1 combines with J gene TRBJ1-4, with D perhaps matching TRBD1 (5 bases). The CDR3 is 15 amino acids. From germline, CDR1 is SGHRS and CDR2 YFSETQ. Trimming removed 2 bases at V and 3 bases at J, with 11 bases between. CDR3 region: CASSFTGPPNEKLFF. The CDR3 nucleotides are TGCGCCAGCAGCTTCACAGGACCCCCTAATGAAAAACTGTTTTTT.